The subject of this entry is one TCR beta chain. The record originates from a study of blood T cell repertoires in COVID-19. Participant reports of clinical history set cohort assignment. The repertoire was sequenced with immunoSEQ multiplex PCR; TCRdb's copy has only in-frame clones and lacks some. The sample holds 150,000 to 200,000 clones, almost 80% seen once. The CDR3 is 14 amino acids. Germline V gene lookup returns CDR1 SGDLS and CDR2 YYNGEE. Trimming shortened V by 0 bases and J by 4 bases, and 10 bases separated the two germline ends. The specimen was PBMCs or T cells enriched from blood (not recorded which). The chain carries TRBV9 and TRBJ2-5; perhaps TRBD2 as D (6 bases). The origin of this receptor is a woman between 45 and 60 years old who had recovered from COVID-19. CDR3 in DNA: TGTGCCAGCAGCGTAGGATTGGGGGGAGAGACCCAGTACTTC. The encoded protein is CASSVGLGGETQYF.